This TCR beta chain was recovered during a study of breast tumors, draining lymph nodes, adjacent tissues. The study, taken as a whole, reports: Compared with basal-like, luminal-like tumors shared significantly more repertoire with nontumor tissue. The data were judged consistent with most tumor T cells coming from lymph node and expanding in tumor. Tumor repertoires ranked between lymph nodes and nontumor tissue in diversity, with V and J gene preferences. Data only fit, rather than demonstrated, lymph node origin of most tumor T cells.

This clonotype came up many times. Antigen: not known. The CDR3 runs 14 residues. The germline gives CDR1 MNHEY, CDR2 SVGAGI. Trimming removed 9 bases from V and 7 bases from J; junction bases left unmatched: 11. Axillary draining lymph nodes of breast cancer patients supplied the node samples. One entry per CDR3 protein results from TCRdb running MiXCR on the multiplex PCR reads. The sample carries roughly 260,000 distinct CDR3 sequences, about 33% recorded once. The sequenced sample consisted of axillary lymph node tissue. The sequence was collected from a female donor with breast cancer. Some clones in this sample may be carry-over from other donors' samples. The chain is built from TRBV6-5 and TRBJ2-1; 8 positions agree with TRBD2. CDR3 nucleotide sequence: TGTGCCAGTCGATGGACTAGCAGCCGAAATGAGCAGTTCTTC. Translating it yields CASRWTSSRNEQFF.